Following are 26 T cell receptor beta chains from one sample sequenced in a study of T cells in Graves' hyperthyroidism and ophthalmopathy. What was amplified from RNA transcripts were TCR beta CDR3 regions. Researchers ran a first-round RT-PCR on the TCR CDR3 using the HTBI primer set. TCRdb reanalysed the multiplex PCR reads using MiXCR and keeps one entry per CDR3 protein. The profile shows hundreds of thousands of distinct CDR3 sequences, around 16% of them singletons. What was sequenced was blood. The receptors originated from a man in his forties with Graves' hyperthyroidism.

This clonotype was observed a few times. The chain has TRBV27 and TRBJ2-7; D uncertain. This CDR3 has 13 amino acids. Germline V gives CDR1 MNHEY, CDR2 SMNVEV (reference sequence). Trimming shortened V by 6 bases and J by 0 bases, and 9 bases separated the two germline ends. The CDR3 bases are TGTGCCAGCAGCCCCCGTTTCTCCTACGAGCAGTACTTC. Protein sequence: CASSPRFSYEQYF.

This clonotype was picked up many times. The chain couples TRBV18 to TRBJ2-5, with D unresolved. The CDR3 runs to 15 residues. Per the germline V gene, CDR1 is KGHSH and CDR2 is LQKENI. Trimming pared 1 base from V and 2 bases from J, leaving 11 bases between. The CDR3 loop is CASSPLSTGQETQYF. In nucleotides, the CDR3 is TGTGCCAGCTCACCACTTTCGACGGGTCAAGAGACCCAGTACTTC. Looking up the rest from reference TRBV18 and TRBJ2-5 gives the full variable domain: NAGVMQNPRHLVRRRGQEARLRCSPMKGHSHVYWYRQLPEEGLKFMVYLQKENIIDESGMPKERFSAEFPKEGPSILRIQQVVRGDSAAYFCASSPLSTGQETQYFGPGTRLLVL.

This clonotype has ten or more counts. CDR3 nucleotide sequence: TGTGCCTGGACCTCGGGCAATGCTGACGCGAAACTGTTTTTT. The encoded protein is CAWTSGNADAKLFF. The V call is TRBV30, the J call TRBJ1-4, with D unclear. V dropped 4 bases and J dropped 11 bases, with 20 bases sitting between them. This CDR3 is built from 14 residues. The germline V gene has CDR1 GTSNPN and CDR2 SVGIG (reference sequence).

This clonotype was observed at least ten times. The chain links TRBV7-9 to TRBJ2-7; 7 nucleotides align to TRBD1. After removal of 5 bases from V and 5 bases from J, the junction contained 9 bases not matched to a gene. Germline V CDR1 and CDR2: SEHNR, FQNEAQ (reference sequence). This CDR3 has 14 residues. As DNA, the CDR3 is TGTGCCAGCAGCACTTTGACAGGGAACGACGAGCAGTACTTC. Its translation: CASSTLTGNDEQYF.

This clonotype has a count of ten or more. The rearrangement joins TRBV28 to TRBJ2-2; 10 bases are shared with TRBD1. CDR1 MDHEN and CDR2 SYDVKM come from the germline V gene. CDR3 length: 17 residues. Germline trimming cut 1 base from V and 3 bases from J; bases unmatched to any gene: 5. CDR3: CASSLSDRGLDTGELFF. As DNA, the CDR3 is TGTGCCAGCAGTTTATCCGACAGGGGGCTCGACACCGGGGAGCTGTTTTTT.

Many counts were recorded for this clonotype. The chain couples TRBV20-1 to TRBJ1-1, with TRBD1 identical over 9 bases. The ends lost 4 bases at V and 5 bases at J; junction bases unmatched: 5. The CDR3 has 13 residues. Germline CDR1 DFQATT, CDR2 SNEGSKA (reference sequence). In DNA form, the CDR3 reads TGCAGTGCTACCTGGACAGGGGTTACTGAAGCTTTCTTT. Translating gives CSATWTGVTEAFF.

In its sample, this clonotype was seen many times. The rearrangement links TRBV28 to TRBJ1-5; D is undetermined. Trimming pared 3 bases from V and 2 bases from J, leaving 11 bases between. There are 15 residues in the CDR3. The germline V gene encodes CDR1 MDHEN and CDR2 SYDVKM. CDR3 sequence reads: CASSLDPSGNQPQHF. The CDR3, as DNA: TGTGCCAGCAGTTTGGACCCCTCGGGCAATCAGCCCCAGCATTTT.

Many counts were recorded for this clonotype. The V and J genes are TRBV18 and TRBJ1-1; D is unclear. Trimming left V 5 bases short and J 0 bases short, with 7 bases between. Germline V CDR1 and CDR2: KGHSH, LQKENI. The CDR3 loop spans 13 amino acids. The DNA of the CDR3 is TGTGCCAGCTCATGGGGAATGAACACTGAAGCTTTCTTT. It specifies CASSWGMNTEAFF. The full variable domain, with the rest looked up from reference TRBV18 and TRBJ1-1, is NAGVMQNPRHLVRRRGQEARLRCSPMKGHSHVYWYRQLPEEGLKFMVYLQKENIIDESGMPKERFSAEFPKEGPSILRIQQVVRGDSAAYFCASSWGMNTEAFFGQGTRLTVV.

This chain links TRBV4-3 with TRBJ2-1; TRBD2 matches at 8 bases. Germline V gene sequence: CDR1 LGHNA, CDR2 YSLEER. This CDR3 spans 16 amino acids. V was pared by 4 bases and J by 4 bases, with 9 bases of the junction left unmatched. CDR3 in amino acids: CASSPFPGGNYNEQFF. DNA of the CDR3: TGCGCCAGCAGCCCATTCCCGGGGGGGAATTACAATGAGCAGTTCTTC.

This clonotype occurred many times. The CDR3 reads CASSQVTGSNEQYF. As DNA, the CDR3 is TGTGCCAGCAGCCAAGTTACAGGGAGCAACGAGCAGTACTTC. The chain employs TRBV3-1 and TRBJ2-7; D may be TRBD1 (6 bases). V dropped 1 base and J dropped 5 bases, with 12 bases sitting between them. The CDR3 is made up of 14 amino acids. The germline V gene encodes CDR1 LGHDT and CDR2 YNNKEL (reference sequence).

This clonotype came up a few times. CDR3: CASSADSSYGYTF. The CDR3 nucleotides are TGCGCCAGCAGTGCGGACAGTTCCTATGGCTACACCTTC. This sequence joins TRBV10-1 and TRBJ1-2; D might be TRBD1 (6 bases). Trimming removed 4 bases at V and 4 bases at J, with 10 bases between. The CDR3 covers 13 residues. CDR1 is WNHNN and CDR2 is SYGVQD in the germline V gene (reference sequence).

This clonotype was observed at least ten times. The chain recombines TRBV11-2 with TRBJ2-1; D uncertain. Between the trimmed V and J ends, which lost 5 bases and 9 bases, there was a span of 8 bases. The CDR3 sequence is 11 residues long. CDR1 SGHAT and CDR2 FQNNGV come from the germline V gene. The CDR3 nucleotides are TGTGCCAGCAGCGCTAGTAGTGAGCAGTTCTTC. Its translation is CASSASSEQFF.

The gene calls are TRBV3-1 and TRBJ1-3, with D unclear. The germline V gene encodes CDR1 LGHDT and CDR2 YNNKEL (reference sequence). The CDR3 length is 16 residues. V dropped 1 base and J dropped 4 bases, with 14 bases sitting between them. This chain's CDR3 is CASSQGWRTKGNTIYF. The CDR3 DNA sequence: TGTGCCAGCAGCCAAGGGTGGCGGACGAAGGGAAACACCATATATTTT.

This clonotype was recorded many times. CDR3: CASSLYRAHEKLFF. The CDR3 bases are TGCGCCAGCAGCTTGTATAGGGCTCATGAAAAACTGTTTTTT. The chain has TRBV5-1 and TRBJ1-4; D gene ambiguous. CDR1 and CDR2 (germline): SGHRS, YFSETQ. The CDR3 contains 14 residues. The V and J ends lost 1 base and 6 bases respectively, with 10 bases between them. Full variable domain (missing parts from reference TRBV5-1 and TRBJ1-4): KAGVTQTPRYLIKTRGQQVTLSCSPISGHRSVSWYQQTPGQGLQFLFEYFSETQRNKGNFPGRFSGRQFSNSRSEMNVSTLELGDSALYLCASSLYRAHEKLFFGSGTQLSVL.

At least ten counts were recorded for this clonotype. J is TRBJ2-1 and V is TRBV5-1; D assignment may be TRBD1 or TRBD2 (5 bases each). Per the germline V gene, CDR1 is SGHRS and CDR2 is YFSETQ. V lost 0 bases and J 6 bases, leaving 13 bases between the germline ends. The CDR3 is made up of 15 amino acids. The CDR3 protein is CASSLVGEPGNEQFF. The CDR3 nucleotides are TGCGCCAGCAGCTTGGTGGGGGAGCCGGGCAATGAGCAGTTCTTC.

The CDR3 sequence: CASSPRQASTYYEQYF. In DNA form, the CDR3 reads TGTGCCAGCAGCCCTCGACAGGCTTCGACGTACTACGAGCAGTACTTC. The J gene is TRBJ2-7, the V gene TRBV7-3, with D possibly TRBD1 on 6 matching bases. Trimming left V 5 bases short and J 3 bases short, with 20 bases between. CDR1 and CDR2 (germline): SGHTA, FQGTGA. This CDR3 has 16 residues. The whole variable domain, remainder taken from reference TRBV7-3 and TRBJ2-7, is GAGVSQTPSNKVTEKGKYVELRCDPISGHTALYWYRQSLGQGPEFLIYFQGTGAADDSGLPNDRFFAVRPEGSVSTLKIQRTERGDSAVYLCASSPRQASTYYEQYFGPGTRLTVT.

This clonotype has ten or more counts. The chain recombines TRBV20-1 with TRBJ2-1; 9 nucleotides align to TRBD1. In germline, CDR1 is DFQATT, CDR2 SNEGSKA (reference sequence). This CDR3 contains 15 residues. Trimming cost V 3 bases and J 8 bases; bases outside gene matches: 11. The CDR3 loop is CSASRDRDRWDEQFF. The CDR3 coding sequence is TGCAGTGCTAGCCGGGACAGGGATAGATGGGATGAGCAGTTCTTC.

This clonotype was seen many times. The chain carries TRBV20-1 and TRBJ2-7; 8 bases fit TRBD1. Per the germline V gene, CDR1 is DFQATT and CDR2 is SNEGSKA (reference sequence). V trimming: 6 bases; J trimming: 1 base; junction bases outside the gene matches: 5. This CDR3 comprises 13 residues. The chain's CDR3 is CSAKDRGSYEQYF. CDR3 nucleotides: TGCAGTGCCAAAGACAGGGGTTCCTACGAGCAGTACTTC.

This clonotype was detected ten times or more. This chain links TRBV4-1 with TRBJ2-7; perhaps TRBD1 as D (5 bases). Trimming removed 0 bases from V and 4 bases from J, with 13 bases in between. Germline V gene data show CDR1 as MGHRA and CDR2 as YSYEKL. The CDR3 is made up of 15 amino acids. Written as DNA, the CDR3 is TGCGCCAGCAGCCAAGATCTCGCAGGGTTGTACGAGCAGTACTTC. Translation: CASSQDLAGLYEQYF.

This clonotype has ten or more counts. The chain combines TRBV18 with TRBJ2-3; 7 bases map to TRBD1. Unmatched junction bases numbered 4, after V lost 6 bases and J lost 4 bases. The CDR3 contains 13 residues. Germline-derived CDR1 and CDR2 are KGHSH and LQKENI. The CDR3 loop reads CASSYGTADTQYF. CDR3 coding DNA: TGTGCCAGCTCCTACGGGACAGCAGATACGCAGTATTTT.

This clonotype occurred a few times. The CDR3 sequence: CASREDGGNTIYF. CDR3 sequence (DNA): TGTGCCAGCAGAGAGGACGGTGGAAACACCATATATTTT. The chain is built from TRBV6-2 or TRBV6-3 and TRBJ1-3, with D uncertain. Germline CDR1 MNHEY, CDR2 SVGEGT. The CDR3 contains 13 residues. Deletions cut 6 bases from V and 3 bases from J, with 9 bases between.

The table lists this clonotype with many counts. The chain combines TRBV30 with TRBJ2-1, with a possible D match to TRBD2 (5 bases). V lost 0 bases to trimming and J lost 4 bases, with 13 bases between them. CDR1 and CDR2 from the germline V gene are GTSNPN and SVGIG (reference sequence). The CDR3 is 15 amino acids. The CDR3 here is CAWSVSARGYNEQFF. CDR3 coding DNA: TGTGCCTGGAGTGTATCCGCCCGGGGTTACAATGAGCAGTTCTTC.

This clonotype was counted ten times or more. V is TRBV28 and J is TRBJ2-1; TRBD2 aligns across 10 bases. Germline CDR1 reads MDHEN; CDR2 reads SYDVKM. V gave up 8 bases and J gave up 1 base; unmatched junction bases: 11. The CDR3 spans 17 residues. The CDR3 loop reads CASSPSGGVMSYNEQFF. CDR3 coding DNA: TGTGCCAGCTCCCCCAGCGGGGGGGTCATGTCCTACAATGAGCAGTTCTTC.

In regard to this clonotype: A much larger clone differs from this one at a single base, so this may be a read error. V is TRBV27 and J is TRBJ2-7; D is perhaps TRBD2 (5 bases). V was shortened by 8 bases and J by 0 bases, with 11 bases between the two germline ends. The germline V gene encodes CDR1 MNHEY and CDR2 SMNVEV (reference sequence). This CDR3 comprises 13 residues. DNA for the CDR3: TGTGCCAGCGGGAGTGGGGACTCCTACGAGCAGTACTTC. Translation: CASGSGDSYEQYF.

Points on this clonotype: A read error may be the cause here, since a much bigger clone is one base away. The chain employs TRBV5-1 and TRBJ1-2; D unclear. The CDR3 loop spans 15 amino acids. Germline V lookup: CDR1 SGHRS, CDR2 YFSETQ. CDR3 DNA sequence: TGCGCCAGCAGCTTAAACAGCTTAGCTAACTATGGCTGCACCTTC. It encodes CASSLNSLANYGCTF.

In this sample, this clonotype turned up a few times. V gene TRBV9 combines with J gene TRBJ2-1, with 11 positions matching TRBD2. Trimming removed 3 bases from V and 12 bases from J; junction bases left unmatched: 11. CDR1 and CDR2 from the germline V gene are SGDLS and YYNGEE. The CDR3 spans 15 residues. The CDR3 spells CASSDSGGAEDRQFF. The CDR3 DNA reads TGTGCCAGCAGCGATAGCGGGGGGGCCGAGGATCGGCAGTTCTTC.